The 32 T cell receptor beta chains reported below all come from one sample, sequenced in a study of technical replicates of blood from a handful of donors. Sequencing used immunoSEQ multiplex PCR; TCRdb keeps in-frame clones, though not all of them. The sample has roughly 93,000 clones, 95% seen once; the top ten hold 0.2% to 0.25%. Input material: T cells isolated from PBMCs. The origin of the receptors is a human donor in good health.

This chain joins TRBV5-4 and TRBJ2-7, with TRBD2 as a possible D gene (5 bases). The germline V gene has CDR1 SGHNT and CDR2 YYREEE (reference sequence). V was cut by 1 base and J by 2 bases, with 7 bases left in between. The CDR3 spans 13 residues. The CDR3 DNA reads TGTGCCAGCAGCTTGAGCGGTACCTACGAGCAGTACTTC. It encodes CASSLSGTYEQYF.

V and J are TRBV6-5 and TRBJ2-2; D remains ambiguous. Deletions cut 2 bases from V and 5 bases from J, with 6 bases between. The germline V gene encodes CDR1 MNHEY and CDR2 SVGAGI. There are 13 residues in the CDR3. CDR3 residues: CASSYPPTGELFF. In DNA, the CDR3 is TGTGCCAGCAGTTACCCTCCTACCGGGGAGCTGTTTTTT.

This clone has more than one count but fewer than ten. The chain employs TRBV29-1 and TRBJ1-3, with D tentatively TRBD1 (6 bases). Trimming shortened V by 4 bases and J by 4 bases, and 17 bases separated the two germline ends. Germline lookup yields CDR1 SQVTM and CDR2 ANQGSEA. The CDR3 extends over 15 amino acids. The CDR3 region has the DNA TGCAGCGTTGCCGGGGACACAACAAACGGAAACACCATATATTTT. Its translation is CSVAGDTTNGNTIYF. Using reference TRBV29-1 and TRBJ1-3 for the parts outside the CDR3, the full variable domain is SAVISQKPSRDICQRGTSLTIQCQVDSQVTMMFWYRQQPGQSLTLIATANQGSEATYESGFVIDKFPISRPNLTFSTLTVSNMSPEDSSIYLCSVAGDTTNGNTIYFGEGSWLTVV.

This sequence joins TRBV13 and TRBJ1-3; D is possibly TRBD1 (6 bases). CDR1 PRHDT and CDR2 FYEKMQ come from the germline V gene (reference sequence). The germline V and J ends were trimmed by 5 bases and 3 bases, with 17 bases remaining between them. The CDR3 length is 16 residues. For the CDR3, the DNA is TGTGCCAGCAGCCCACCCCAGGGGAATATTGGAAACACCATATATTTT. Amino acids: CASSPPQGNIGNTIYF.

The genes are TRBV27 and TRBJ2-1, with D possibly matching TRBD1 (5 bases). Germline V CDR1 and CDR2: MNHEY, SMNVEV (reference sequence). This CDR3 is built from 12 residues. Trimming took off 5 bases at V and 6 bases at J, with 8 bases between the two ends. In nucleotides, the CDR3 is TGTGCCAGCAGTCTTCAGGGCAATGAGCAGTTCTTC. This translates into CASSLQGNEQFF.

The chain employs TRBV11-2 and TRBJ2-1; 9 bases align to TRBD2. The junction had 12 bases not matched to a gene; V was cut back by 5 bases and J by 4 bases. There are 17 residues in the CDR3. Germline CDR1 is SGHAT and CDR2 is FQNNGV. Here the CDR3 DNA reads TGTGCCAGCAGCCCTCTAGCGGGAAGGCGATCGTACAATGAGCAGTTCTTC. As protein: CASSPLAGRRSYNEQFF.

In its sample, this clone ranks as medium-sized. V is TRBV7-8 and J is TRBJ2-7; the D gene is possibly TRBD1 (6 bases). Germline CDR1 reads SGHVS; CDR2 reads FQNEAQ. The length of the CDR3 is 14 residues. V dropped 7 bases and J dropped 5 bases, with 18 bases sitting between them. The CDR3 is CASTPSRGLHEQYF. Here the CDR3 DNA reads TGTGCCAGCACCCCCTCCAGGGGTCTCCACGAGCAGTACTTC.

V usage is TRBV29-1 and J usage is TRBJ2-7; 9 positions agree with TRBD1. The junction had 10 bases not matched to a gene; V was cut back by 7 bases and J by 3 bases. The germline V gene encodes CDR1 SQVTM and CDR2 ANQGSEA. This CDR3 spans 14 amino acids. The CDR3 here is CSAQGGQGNYEQYF. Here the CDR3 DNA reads TGCAGCGCCCAAGGAGGACAGGGGAACTACGAGCAGTACTTC.

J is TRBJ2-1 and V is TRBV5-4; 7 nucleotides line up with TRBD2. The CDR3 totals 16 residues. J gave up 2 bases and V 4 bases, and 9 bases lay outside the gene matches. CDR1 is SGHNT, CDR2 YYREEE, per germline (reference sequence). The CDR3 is CASSGLSGTTYNEQFF. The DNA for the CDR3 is TGTGCCAGCAGCGGACTGAGCGGGACCACCTACAATGAGCAGTTCTTC.

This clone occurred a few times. The CDR3 nucleotides read TGTGCCAGCAGCCAAGAGATTCAGGGGAGCACTGAAGCTTTCTTT. Residues: CASSQEIQGSTEAFF. The chain carries TRBV4-2 and TRBJ1-1, with D perhaps matching TRBD1 (6 bases). The CDR3 runs 15 residues. Trimming stripped 0 bases from V and 4 bases from J, with 12 bases between. Germline V CDR1 and CDR2: LGHNA, YNFKEQ.

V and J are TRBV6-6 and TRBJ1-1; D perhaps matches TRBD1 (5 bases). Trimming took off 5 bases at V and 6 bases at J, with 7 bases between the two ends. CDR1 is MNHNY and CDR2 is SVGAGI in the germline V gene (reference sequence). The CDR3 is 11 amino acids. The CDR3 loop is CASSTGPEAFF. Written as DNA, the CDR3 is TGTGCCAGCAGTACAGGTCCTGAAGCTTTCTTT.

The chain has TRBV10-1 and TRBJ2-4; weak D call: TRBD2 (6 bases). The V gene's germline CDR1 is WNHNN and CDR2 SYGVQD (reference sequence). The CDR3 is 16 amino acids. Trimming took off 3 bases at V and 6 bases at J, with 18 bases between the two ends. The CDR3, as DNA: TGCGCCAGCAGTGACCCCAACGGGGGTCTGGGAAACATTCAGTACTTC. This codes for CASSDPNGGLGNIQYF.

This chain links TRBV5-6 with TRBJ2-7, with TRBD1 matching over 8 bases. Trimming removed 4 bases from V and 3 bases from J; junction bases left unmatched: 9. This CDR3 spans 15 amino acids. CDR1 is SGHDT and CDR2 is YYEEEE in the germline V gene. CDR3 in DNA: TGTGCCAGCAGCAAGGTGACAGGGGAGAGCTACGAGCAGTACTTC. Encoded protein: CASSKVTGESYEQYF.

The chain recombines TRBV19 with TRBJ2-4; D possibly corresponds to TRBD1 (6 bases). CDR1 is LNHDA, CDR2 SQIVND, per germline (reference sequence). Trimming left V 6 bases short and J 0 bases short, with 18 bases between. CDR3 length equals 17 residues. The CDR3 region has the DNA TGTGCCAGTAGCCCAGCGGCCAGGGGCTTAGCCAAAAACATTCAGTACTTC. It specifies CASSPAARGLAKNIQYF.

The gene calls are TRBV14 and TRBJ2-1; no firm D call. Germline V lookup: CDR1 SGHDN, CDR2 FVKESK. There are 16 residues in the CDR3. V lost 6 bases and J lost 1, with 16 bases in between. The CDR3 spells CASSLRPDGSYNEQFF. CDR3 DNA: TGTGCCAGCAGTCTTAGACCTGACGGGTCCTACAATGAGCAGTTCTTC.

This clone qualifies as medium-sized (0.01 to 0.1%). The CDR3 loop reads CASSGAPSTEAFF. CDR3 DNA sequence: TGTGCCAGCAGTGGGGCCCCATCCACTGAAGCTTTCTTT. The chain carries TRBV2 and TRBJ1-1, with D hard to call. The V gene lost 4 bases and the J gene lost 4 bases, with 10 bases spanning the gap. The CDR3 covers 13 residues. CDR1 and CDR2 from the germline V gene are SNHLY and FYNNEI.

CDR3 sequence: CASSGDSETNEKLFF. In DNA, the CDR3 is TGTGCCAGCAGTGGAGACTCCGAGACGAATGAAAAACTGTTTTTT. The V gene is TRBV25-1, the J gene TRBJ1-4; D remains ambiguous. Germline loops: CDR1 MGHDK, CDR2 SYGVNS. The CDR3 extends over 15 amino acids. Between the trimmed V and J ends, which lost 4 bases and 5 bases, there was a span of 14 bases.

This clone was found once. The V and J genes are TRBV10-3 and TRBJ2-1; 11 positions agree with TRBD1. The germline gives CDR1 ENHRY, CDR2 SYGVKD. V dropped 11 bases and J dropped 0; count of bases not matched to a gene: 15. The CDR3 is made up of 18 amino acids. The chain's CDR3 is CAATVGQGAKGSYNEQFF. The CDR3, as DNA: TGTGCCGCTACGGTAGGACAGGGGGCGAAGGGCTCCTACAATGAGCAGTTCTTC.

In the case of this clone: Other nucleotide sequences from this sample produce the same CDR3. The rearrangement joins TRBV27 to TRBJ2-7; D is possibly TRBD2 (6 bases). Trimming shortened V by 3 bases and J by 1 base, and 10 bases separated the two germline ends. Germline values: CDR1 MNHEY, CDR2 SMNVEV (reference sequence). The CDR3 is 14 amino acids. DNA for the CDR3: TGTGCCAGCAGTTTGCGGGGTGCGTCCTACGAGCAGTACTTC. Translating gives CASSLRGASYEQYF.

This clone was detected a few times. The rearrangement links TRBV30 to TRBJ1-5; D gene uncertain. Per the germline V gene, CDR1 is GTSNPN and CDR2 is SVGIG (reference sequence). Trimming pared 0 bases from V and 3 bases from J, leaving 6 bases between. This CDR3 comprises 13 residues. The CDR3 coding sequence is TGTGCCTGGAGTGTCTACCACAATCAGCCCCAGCATTTT. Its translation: CAWSVYHNQPQHF.

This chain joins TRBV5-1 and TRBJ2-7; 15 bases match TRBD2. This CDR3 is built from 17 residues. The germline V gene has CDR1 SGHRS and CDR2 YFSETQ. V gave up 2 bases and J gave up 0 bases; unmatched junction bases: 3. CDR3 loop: CASSFGLAGGSSYEQYF. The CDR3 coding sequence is TGCGCCAGCAGCTTCGGACTAGCGGGAGGGTCCTCCTACGAGCAGTACTTC.

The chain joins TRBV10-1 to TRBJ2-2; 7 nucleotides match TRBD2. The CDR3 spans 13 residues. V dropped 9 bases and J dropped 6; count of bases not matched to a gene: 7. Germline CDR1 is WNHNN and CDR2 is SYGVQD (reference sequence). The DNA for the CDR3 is TGCGCCAGTTCGTCCGGGGGGTCCGGGGAGCTGTTTTTT. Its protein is CASSSGGSGELFF.

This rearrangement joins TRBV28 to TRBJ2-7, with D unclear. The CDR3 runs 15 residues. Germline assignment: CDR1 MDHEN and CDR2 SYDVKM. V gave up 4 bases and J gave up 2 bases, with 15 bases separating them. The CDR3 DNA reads TGTGCCAGCAGTTCCTCCGCGGCGGAACCCTACGAGCAGTACTTC. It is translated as CASSSSAAEPYEQYF.

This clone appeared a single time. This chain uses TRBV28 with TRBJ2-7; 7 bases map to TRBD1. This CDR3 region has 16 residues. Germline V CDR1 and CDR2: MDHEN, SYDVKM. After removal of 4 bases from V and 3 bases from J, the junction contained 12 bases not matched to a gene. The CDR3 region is CASSSHYRDSYYEQYF. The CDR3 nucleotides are TGTGCCAGCAGTTCGCACTACCGGGACAGCTACTACGAGCAGTACTTC.

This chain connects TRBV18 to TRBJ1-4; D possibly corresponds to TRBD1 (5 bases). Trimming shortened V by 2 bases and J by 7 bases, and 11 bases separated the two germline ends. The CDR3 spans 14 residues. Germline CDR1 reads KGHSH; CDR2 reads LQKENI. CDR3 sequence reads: CASSPSRVVEKLFF. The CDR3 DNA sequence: TGTGCCAGCTCACCATCCAGGGTGGTTGAAAAACTGTTTTTT.

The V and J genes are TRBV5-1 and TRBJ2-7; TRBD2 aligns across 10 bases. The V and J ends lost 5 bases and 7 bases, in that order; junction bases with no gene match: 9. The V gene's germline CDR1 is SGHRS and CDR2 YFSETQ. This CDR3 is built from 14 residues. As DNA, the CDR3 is TGCGCCAGCAGTCTGAGCGGGGGGGCCGGGGAGCAGTACTTC. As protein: CASSLSGGAGEQYF.

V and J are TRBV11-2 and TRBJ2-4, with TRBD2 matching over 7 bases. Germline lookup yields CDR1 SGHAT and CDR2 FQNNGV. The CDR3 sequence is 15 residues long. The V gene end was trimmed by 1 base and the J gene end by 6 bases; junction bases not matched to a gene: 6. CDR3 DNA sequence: TGTGCCAGCAGCTTAGGGACTAGAGACACAAACATTCAGTACTTC. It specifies CASSLGTRDTNIQYF.

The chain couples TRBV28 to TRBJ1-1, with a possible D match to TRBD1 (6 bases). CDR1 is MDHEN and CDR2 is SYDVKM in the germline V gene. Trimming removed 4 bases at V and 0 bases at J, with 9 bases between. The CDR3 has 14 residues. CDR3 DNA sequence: TGTGCCAGCAGTTCGGGACAATTGAACACTGAAGCTTTCTTT. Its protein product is CASSSGQLNTEAFF.

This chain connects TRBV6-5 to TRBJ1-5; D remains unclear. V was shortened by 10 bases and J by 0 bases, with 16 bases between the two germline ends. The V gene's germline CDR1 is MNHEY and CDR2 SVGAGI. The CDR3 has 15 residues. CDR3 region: CATLAWANSNQPQHF. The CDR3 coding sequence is TGTGCCACCCTTGCATGGGCGAATAGCAATCAGCCCCAGCATTTT.

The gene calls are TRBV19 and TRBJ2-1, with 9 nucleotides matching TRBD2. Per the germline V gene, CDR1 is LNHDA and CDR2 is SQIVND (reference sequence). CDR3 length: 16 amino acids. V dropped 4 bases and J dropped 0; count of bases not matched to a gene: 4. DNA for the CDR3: TGTGCCAGTAGTAAAAATAGCGGGAGCTCCTACAATGAGCAGTTCTTC. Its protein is CASSKNSGSSYNEQFF.

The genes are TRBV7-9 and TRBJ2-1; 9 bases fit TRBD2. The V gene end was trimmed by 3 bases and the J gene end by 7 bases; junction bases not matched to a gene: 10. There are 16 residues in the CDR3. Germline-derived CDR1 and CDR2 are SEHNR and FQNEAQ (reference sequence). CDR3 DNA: TGTGCCAGCAGCTTGAAGGCGGGAGGGCCCCTGAATGAGCAGTTCTTC. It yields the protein CASSLKAGGPLNEQFF.

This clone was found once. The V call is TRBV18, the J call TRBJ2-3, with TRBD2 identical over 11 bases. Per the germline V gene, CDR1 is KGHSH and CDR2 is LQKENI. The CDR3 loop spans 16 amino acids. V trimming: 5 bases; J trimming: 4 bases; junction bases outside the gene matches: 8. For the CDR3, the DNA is TGTGCCAGCTCATCCATAGCGGGAGGGCCCGCAGATACGCAGTATTTT. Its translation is CASSSIAGGPADTQYF. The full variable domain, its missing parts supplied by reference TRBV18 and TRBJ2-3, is NAGVMQNPRHLVRRRGQEARLRCSPMKGHSHVYWYRQLPEEGLKFMVYLQKENIIDESGMPKERFSAEFPKEGPSILRIQQVVRGDSAAYFCASSSIAGGPADTQYFGPGTRLTVL.